A single sample gave rise to the 24 T cell receptor beta chains below, sequenced in a study of cytomegalovirus exposure and HLA in healthy donors. 13 Jbeta primers and 60 Vbeta primers were used for the PCR. The method was immunoSEQ multiplex PCR; TCRdb's version includes in-frame clones alone and lacks a portion of them. The specimen's table records 100,000 or so clones. The sequenced sample consisted of PBMCs. The receptors here all came from a woman younger than 45 in good health and CMV-seronegative.

V is TRBV25-1 and J is TRBJ1-3, with a possible D match to TRBD1 (5 bases). Per germline, CDR1 MGHDK and CDR2 SYGVNS. V shed 3 bases and J shed 0 bases, with 12 bases lying between them. CDR3 length: 16 amino acids. The CDR3 sequence: CASSEQGALSGNTIYF. The CDR3, as DNA: TGTGCCAGCAGTGAGCAGGGCGCTCTCTCTGGAAACACCATATATTTT.

The chain recombines TRBV11-1 with TRBJ2-1, with 9 bases that match TRBD2. This CDR3 region has 15 residues. The V gene's germline CDR1 is SGHAT and CDR2 FQDESV (reference sequence). V trimming: 3 bases; J trimming: 4 bases; junction bases outside the gene matches: 4. CDR3 nucleotide sequence: TGTGCCAGCAGCTTGACTAGCGGCCTTTACAATGAGCAGTTCTTC. Its translation is CASSLTSGLYNEQFF.

This chain joins TRBV11-3 and TRBJ2-1; D is undetermined. The germline CDR1 and CDR2 sequences are SGHNT and YENEEA. CDR3 length: 12 amino acids. V was cut by 6 bases and J by 4 bases, with 7 bases left in between. CDR3 loop: CASSGPYNEQFF. The CDR3, as DNA: TGTGCCAGCAGTGGGCCTTACAATGAGCAGTTCTTC.

The rearrangement links TRBV5-8 to TRBJ2-7, with TRBD1 as a possible D gene (6 bases). Trimming pared 4 bases from V and 2 bases from J, leaving 13 bases between. CDR3 length equals 14 residues. Germline V gives CDR1 SGHTS, CDR2 YDEGEE. The chain's CDR3 is CASSPGQFPYEQYF. CDR3 coding DNA: TGTGCCAGCAGCCCCGGACAGTTCCCCTACGAGCAGTACTTC.

The chain links TRBV7-9 to TRBJ2-7; possible D gene TRBD2, 5 bases. The CDR3 runs to 13 residues. The germline V gene has CDR1 SEHNR and CDR2 FQNEAQ (reference sequence). V dropped 5 bases and J dropped 4 bases, with 12 bases sitting between them. CDR3 in amino acids: CASSPPEGYEQYF. The CDR3 bases are TGTGCCAGCAGCCCCCCCGAGGGTTACGAGCAGTACTTC. Full variable domain (missing parts from reference TRBV7-9 and TRBJ2-7): DTGVSQNPRHKITKRGQNVTFRCDPISEHNRLYWYRQTLGQGPEFLTYFQNEAQLEKSRLLSDRFSAERPKGSFSTLEIQRTEQGDSAMYLCASSPPEGYEQYFGPGTRLTVT.

The chain couples TRBV2 to TRBJ2-5; 8 positions match TRBD2. This CDR3 region has 15 residues. Germline V gene lookup returns CDR1 SNHLY and CDR2 FYNNEI. V lost 6 bases and J lost 2; bases outside the gene matches: 8. CDR3 region: CASRVRAGEQETQYF. Written as DNA, the CDR3 is TGTGCCAGCAGAGTACGAGCGGGAGAGCAAGAGACCCAGTACTTC.

CDR3: CASNQPPGQGIISSGANVLTF. In nucleotides, the CDR3 is TGTGCCAGCAACCAGCCGCCGGGACAGGGTATAATCAGCTCTGGGGCCAACGTCCTGACTTTC. The V and J genes are TRBV27 and TRBJ2-6, with 9 bases that match TRBD1. The CDR3 consists of 21 residues. Germline assignment: CDR1 MNHEY and CDR2 SMNVEV (reference sequence). Trimming at V came to 7 bases and at J to 0 bases, leaving 19 bases not matched to a gene.

This chain joins TRBV2 and TRBJ1-1, with D perhaps matching TRBD1 (6 bases). The CDR3 totals 12 residues. Germline-derived CDR1 and CDR2 are SNHLY and FYNNEI. Trimming cost V 6 bases and J 7 bases, with 12 bases left between them. The CDR3: CASSADRNEAFF. The CDR3, as DNA: TGTGCCAGCAGCGCGGACAGAAATGAAGCTTTCTTT.

V usage is TRBV4-1 and J usage is TRBJ1-5; D may be TRBD1 (5 bases). This CDR3 has 13 residues. V lost 4 bases, J lost 4 bases, and 8 bases lay in between. CDR1 and CDR2 (germline): MGHRA, YSYEKL. CDR3 DNA: TGCGCCAGCAGCCCCGACAGAAATCAGCCCCAGCATTTT. Translated: CASSPDRNQPQHF.

V gene TRBV6-1 combines with J gene TRBJ2-1; the match to TRBD2 covers 14 bases. Germline trimming cut 4 bases from V and 4 bases from J; bases unmatched to any gene: 3. CDR3 size: 16 residues. Germline V CDR1 and CDR2: MNHNS, SASEGT. CDR3 in DNA: TGTGCCAGCAGTGGGACTAGCGGGGGGAGGTACAATGAGCAGTTCTTC. Amino acids: CASSGTSGGRYNEQFF.

This rearrangement joins TRBV11-2 to TRBJ2-7; maybe TRBD1 (5 bases). V shed 5 bases and J shed 3 bases, with 14 bases lying between them. Germline V lookup: CDR1 SGHAT, CDR2 FQNNGV. The CDR3 totals 14 residues. As DNA, the CDR3 is TGTGCCAGCAGCGTCACAGGAACCTACTACGAGCAGTACTTC. Amino acid sequence: CASSVTGTYYEQYF.

The V gene is TRBV7-3, the J gene TRBJ2-3; the match to TRBD2 covers 9 bases. The germline V gene has CDR1 SGHTA and CDR2 FQGTGA. J gave up 4 bases and V 5 bases, and 10 bases lay outside the gene matches. This CDR3 region has 16 residues. The CDR3, as DNA: TGTGCCAGCAGCACTCAAAGCGGGGGGACTTCAGATACGCAGTATTTT. This gives the protein CASSTQSGGTSDTQYF.

This chain connects TRBV6-5 to TRBJ2-7; tentative D call: TRBD1 (6 bases). V lost 2 bases, J lost 5 bases, and 16 bases lay in between. CDR3 size: 15 residues. Germline V CDR1 and CDR2: MNHEY, SVGAGI. The CDR3 region has the DNA TGTGCCAGCAGTTACCGGCAACAGGGCGGCCACGAGCAGTACTTC. This sequence encodes CASSYRQQGGHEQYF.

This chain joins TRBV6-6 and TRBJ1-5, with D possibly matching TRBD1 (5 bases). Germline V lookup: CDR1 MNHNY, CDR2 SVGAGI (reference sequence). Trimming took 7 bases from V and 7 from J, leaving 11 bases between them. The CDR3 is 12 amino acids. The CDR3 nucleotides are TGTGCCAGCAATTTGGACAACCAGCCCCAGCATTTT. Amino acids: CASNLDNQPQHF.

This chain joins TRBV7-2 and TRBJ2-5, with 10 bases lining up with TRBD1. V gave up 5 bases and J gave up 11 bases; unmatched junction bases: 11. The CDR3 sequence is 14 residues long. Germline V gene sequence: CDR1 SGHTA, CDR2 FQGNSA. The CDR3 region has the DNA TGTGCCAGCAGCACGACAGGGGGCGCGAAGGAGCAGTACTTC. This encodes CASSTTGGAKEQYF.

The V call is TRBV30, the J call TRBJ2-7; the match to TRBD1 covers 9 bases. The CDR3 runs to 16 residues. Germline V lookup: CDR1 GTSNPN, CDR2 SVGIG (reference sequence). V was clipped by 0 bases and J by 1 base; unmatched bases: 7. CDR3 coding DNA: TGTGCCTGGAGTGTGCTCCCGGGACAGGGATCCTACGAGCAGTACTTC. It specifies CAWSVLPGQGSYEQYF.

The V call is TRBV2, the J call TRBJ1-2; TRBD1 might be the D (5 bases). CDR1 is SNHLY, CDR2 FYNNEI, per germline. The CDR3 has 11 amino acids. V lost 1 base, J lost 8 bases, and 5 bases lay in between. The CDR3 region has the DNA TGTGCCAGCAGTGAAGACAGGGGCTACACCTTC. Protein sequence: CASSEDRGYTF.

J is TRBJ2-5 and V is TRBV6-1; 7 bases agree with TRBD1. Germline V lookup: CDR1 MNHNS, CDR2 SASEGT. V was pared by 6 bases and J by 5 bases, with 6 bases of the junction left unmatched. The CDR3 extends over 13 amino acids. The CDR3 region has the DNA TGTGCCAGCAGACAACAGGGGATGGAGACCCAGTACTTC. This encodes CASRQQGMETQYF.

The genes are TRBV2 and TRBJ1-6; tentatively, D is TRBD1 (5 bases). The CDR3 loop spans 13 amino acids. The V and J ends lost 5 bases and 13 bases respectively, with 15 bases between them. Per the germline V gene, CDR1 is SNHLY and CDR2 is FYNNEI. In DNA, the CDR3 is TGTGCCAGCAGTCCGGGACTCTTTTGGCCCCTCCACTTT. Residues: CASSPGLFWPLHF.

As to this clone: The sample carries other DNA sequences with the same CDR3. The genes are TRBV2 and TRBJ1-2, with 8 bases aligning to TRBD1. V gave up 1 base and J gave up 2 bases; unmatched junction bases: 3. In germline, CDR1 is SNHLY, CDR2 FYNNEI. The CDR3 length is 15 residues. The CDR3 bases are TGTGCCAGCAGTGAAGGCAGGGGGCTGAACTATGGCTACACCTTC. It specifies CASSEGRGLNYGYTF. Full variable domain (remainder filled in from reference TRBV2 and TRBJ1-2): EPEVTQTPSHQVTQMGQEVILRCVPISNHLYFYWYRQILGQKVEFLVSFYNNEISEKSEIFDDQFSVERPDGSNFTLKIRSTKLEDSAMYFCASSEGRGLNYGYTFGSGTRLTVV.

The chain couples TRBV5-6 to TRBJ2-1, with D unresolved. Trimming removed 3 bases from V and 2 bases from J, with 12 bases in between. The CDR3 has 15 residues. Germline CDR1 SGHDT, CDR2 YYEEEE. The CDR3: CASSSGLIAYNEQFF. In DNA form, the CDR3 reads TGTGCCAGCAGCTCGGGTCTTATCGCCTACAATGAGCAGTTCTTC.

The V call is TRBV27, the J call TRBJ2-7; possibly TRBD1 for D (6 bases). Germline V gene sequence: CDR1 MNHEY, CDR2 SMNVEV (reference sequence). The CDR3 consists of 14 residues. Trimming stripped 2 bases from V and 3 bases from J, with 11 bases between. This CDR3 reads CASSLRDKYYEQYF. CDR3 nucleotides: TGTGCCAGCAGTTTACGGGACAAGTACTACGAGCAGTACTTC.

The genes are TRBV5-8 and TRBJ2-7; 7 bases agree with TRBD2. V was clipped by 0 bases and J by 0 bases; unmatched bases: 9. Germline V gene lookup returns CDR1 SGHTS and CDR2 YDEGEE. The CDR3 spans 17 residues. The CDR3 DNA is TGTGCCAGCAGCTTGGCCGGGGCTAGCGGCATCTCCTACGAGCAGTACTTC. It codes for CASSLAGASGISYEQYF.

V is TRBV21-1 and J is TRBJ1-6; whether TRBD1, the table's D call, matches the DNA was not checked. TRBV21-1 is designated a pseudogene. The CDR3 is 13 amino acids. DNA of the CDR3: TGTGCCAGCAGGGACAGGGGAAATTCACCCCTCCACTTT. Encoded protein: CASRDRGNSPLHF.